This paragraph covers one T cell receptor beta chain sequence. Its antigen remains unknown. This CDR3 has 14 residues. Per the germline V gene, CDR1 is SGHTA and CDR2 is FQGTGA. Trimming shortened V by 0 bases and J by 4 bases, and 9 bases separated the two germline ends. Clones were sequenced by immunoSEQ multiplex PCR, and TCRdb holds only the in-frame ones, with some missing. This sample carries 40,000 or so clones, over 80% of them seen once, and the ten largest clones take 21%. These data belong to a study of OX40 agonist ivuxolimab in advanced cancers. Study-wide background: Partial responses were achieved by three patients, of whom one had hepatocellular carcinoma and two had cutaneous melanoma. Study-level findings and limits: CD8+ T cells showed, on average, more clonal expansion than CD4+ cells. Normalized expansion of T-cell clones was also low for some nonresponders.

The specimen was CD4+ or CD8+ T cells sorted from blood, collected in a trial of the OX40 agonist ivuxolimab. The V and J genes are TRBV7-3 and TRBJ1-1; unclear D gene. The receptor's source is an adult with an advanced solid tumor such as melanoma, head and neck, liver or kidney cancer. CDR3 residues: CASSLTGKSTEAFF. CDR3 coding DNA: TGTGCCAGCAGCTTAACGGGCAAGAGCACTGAAGCTTTCTTT.